This TCR beta chain is from a study of CXCR3-negative and CXCR3-positive naive CD8 T cells. There are 15 residues in the CDR3. CDR1 is SEHNR, CDR2 FQNEAQ, per germline (reference sequence). With UMI labels, 5' RACE was used to prepare the TRB cDNA libraries. TCRdb processed the 5' RACE reads again and assigns one entry to each CDR3 protein, with no DNA. The table gives around 40,000 distinct CDR3 sequences; the top ten clones make up 14% to 15% of it. The clonotype originates from a human donor in good health. Some clones in this sample may be carry-over from other donors' samples. The sample taken for sequencing was memory CD8+ T cells from blood. The V and J genes are TRBV7-9 and TRBJ1-6; the TCRdb D gene call, TRBD1, has no DNA to confirm it. The CDR3 protein is CVSSPTGEHNSPLHF.